A single sample is the source of the 11 T cell receptor beta chains below, sequenced in a study of response to subunit inactivated influenza vaccine. TCRdb analysed the RT-PCR reads with MiXCR anew, one entry per CDR3 protein. The table has 500,000 to 700,000 distinct CDR3 sequences, approximately 24% seen once; the top ten hold about 2.8%. This sample was shared with a second study, whose subject was T cells expressing NK-cell markers. In that study: Researchers built TCR beta cDNA using 5'RACE template switching with UMIs.

Sequenced material: CD4+ T cells sorted from PBMCs, taken roughly 13 days after vaccination. The receptor set was obtained from a man in his fifties who received an inactivated influenza vaccine.

The sample holds many counts of this clonotype. This chain connects TRBV25-1 to TRBJ2-7, with D tentatively TRBD2 (6 bases). V shed 8 bases and J shed 3 bases, with 14 bases lying between them. Germline CDR1 is MGHDK and CDR2 is SYGVNS. The CDR3 is 13 residues long. The CDR3 reads CASRGPGSYEQYF. CDR3 sequence (DNA): TGTGCCAGCCGAGGACCCGGGAGCTACGAGCAGTACTTC.

For this clonotype: A much larger clone is a single base away; this may be a read error. The chain carries TRBV5-1 and TRBJ1-2, with D hard to call. Looked up from germline, CDR1 is SGHRS and CDR2 is YFSETQ. The CDR3 is 12 residues long. The CDR3 here is CAISDNPGGYTF. The CDR3 DNA reads TGCGCCATCAGCGACAACCCGGGGGGCTACACCTTC.

In this sample, this clonotype turned up many times. The V call is TRBV29-1, the J call TRBJ2-1, with a weak D call TRBD2 (5 bases). Germline CDR1 and CDR2: SQVTM and ANQGSEA. Trimming pared 7 bases from V and 4 bases from J, leaving 17 bases between. CDR3 length: 14 amino acids. The DNA of the CDR3 is TGCAGCGCCGATCACGGGTGGGAGTACAATGAGCAGTTCTTC. Protein: CSADHGWEYNEQFF.

The chain uses TRBV20-1 and TRBJ1-1; D possibly corresponds to TRBD1 (6 bases). This CDR3 comprises 14 residues. Germline CDR1 is DFQATT and CDR2 is SNEGSKA (reference sequence). Trimming took off 4 bases at V and 0 bases at J, with 12 bases between the two ends. CDR3 amino acids: CSAKGVGLNTEAFF. The CDR3 DNA reads as TGCAGTGCTAAGGGGGTAGGGCTGAACACTGAAGCTTTCTTT.

This clonotype was observed many times. The chain recombines TRBV28 with TRBJ2-1, with 8 bases identical to TRBD1. CDR1 MDHEN and CDR2 SYDVKM come from the germline V gene. This CDR3 contains 15 residues. With 3 bases clipped from V and 7 bases from J, the junction kept 8 bases outside the gene matches. The CDR3, as DNA: TGTGCCAGCAGTTTTTTCAGGACAGGGTGGAATGAGCAGTTCTTC. It yields the protein CASSFFRTGWNEQFF. Based on the CDR3 plus reference TRBV28 and TRBJ2-1, the full variable domain is DVKVTQSSRYLVKRTGEKVFLECVQDMDHENMFWYRQDPGLGLRLIYFSYDVKMKEKGDIPEGYSVSREKKERFSLILESASTNQTSMYLCASSFFRTGWNEQFFGPGTRLTVL.

A single count supports this clonotype. The J gene is TRBJ2-1, the V gene TRBV6-5, with 7 positions matching TRBD2. The V gene end was trimmed by 0 bases and the J gene end by 3 bases; junction bases not matched to a gene: 5. The length of the CDR3 is 16 residues. Germline CDR1 and CDR2: MNHEY and SVGAGI. CDR3 region: CASSYSDSGYYNEQFF. Written as DNA, the CDR3 is TGTGCCAGCAGTTACTCGGATAGCGGGTACTACAATGAGCAGTTCTTC.

The rearrangement joins TRBV5-1 to TRBJ2-3; TRBD2 might be the D (5 bases). CDR1 and CDR2 from the germline V gene are SGHRS and YFSETQ. V gave up 4 bases and J gave up 2 bases, with 14 bases separating them. CDR3 size: 15 residues. Written as DNA, the CDR3 is TGCGCCAGCAGCCTCCTGGCGCGGGTCACAGATACGCAGTATTTT. Encoded protein: CASSLLARVTDTQYF.

This clonotype was counted only a few times. This chain connects TRBV28 to TRBJ1-2, with D possibly TRBD1 on 5 matching bases. CDR1 and CDR2 (germline): MDHEN, SYDVKM. The ends were cut back, 5 bases at V and 4 bases at J, with 14 bases in the middle. The CDR3 totals 14 residues. The CDR3 loop is CASSLLGGGYGYTF. CDR3 in DNA: TGTGCCAGCAGTCTCCTGGGGGGGGGCTATGGCTACACCTTC.

The chain recombines TRBV20-1 with TRBJ2-3, with TRBD2 matching over 10 bases. This CDR3 has 16 residues. The germline V gene has CDR1 DFQATT and CDR2 SNEGSKA (reference sequence). The V and J ends lost 0 bases and 4 bases, in that order; junction bases with no gene match: 7. In DNA, the CDR3 is TGCAGTGCTAGAGATCTACTAGCGGGATGGGCAGATACGCAGTATTTT. Its protein is CSARDLLAGWADTQYF.

The chain recombines TRBV7-2 with TRBJ2-5, with 7 positions matching TRBD1. The CDR3 length is 13 residues. V shed 8 bases and J 4 bases; nucleotides not matched to a gene: 7. CDR1 and CDR2 from the germline V gene are SGHTA and FQGNSA. The CDR3 DNA is TGTGCCAGCGCACAGGGGATGAGAGAGACCCAGTACTTC. Translating gives CASAQGMRETQYF.

This chain uses TRBV12-3 or TRBV12-4 with TRBJ2-7, with 7 nucleotides matching TRBD1. CDR3 length equals 14 residues. The junction had 5 bases not matched to a gene; V was cut back by 6 bases and J by 0 bases. This chain's CDR3 is CASRAGTASYEQYF. The CDR3, as DNA: TGTGCCAGCAGGGCCGGGACAGCCTCCTACGAGCAGTACTTC.